The 29 T cell receptor beta chains reported below all come from one sample, sequenced in a study of tumor-infiltrating lymphocytes in primary liver carcinoma. Alongside blood RNA obtained from unsorted whole blood, germline DNA was also extracted. The input was around 0.5 ug total RNA; TCR beta cDNA was made from it with a constant-region primer. Construction of TCR beta libraries relied on three successive nested multiplex PCR rounds employing slightly modified ARM-PCR. Both of the initial two PCR rounds ran for approximately 11 cycles and employed TRBV1-TRBV30 forward primers alongside a C-beta reverse primer. TCRdb re-derived calls from the multiplex PCR reads in MiXCR, one entry per CDR3 protein. The table lists approximately 210,000 distinct CDR3 sequences, 65% of them singletons. Sample: peripheral blood. The receptor set was obtained from an older woman with primary liver carcinoma and hepatitis B virus infection.

There are many counts of this clonotype. V is TRBV6-2 or TRBV6-3 and J is TRBJ1-5, with no clear D. Germline V gene sequence: CDR1 MNHEY, CDR2 SVGEGT. Trimming stripped 3 bases from V and 2 bases from J, with 8 bases between. CDR3 size: 14 residues. The DNA of the CDR3 is TGTGCCAGCAGTTATCCCGGGGGCAATCAGCCCCAGCATTTT. This gives the protein CASSYPGGNQPQHF.

V is TRBV11-3 and J is TRBJ2-5; 7 bases are shared with TRBD2. From germline, CDR1 is SGHNT and CDR2 YENEEA. The CDR3 has 13 residues. V gave up 5 bases and J gave up 13 bases; unmatched junction bases: 13. The CDR3 nucleotides read TGTGCCAGCAGCGAGGGGAGGGCAGAGACACGGTACTTC. Protein product: CASSEGRAETRYF. Filled out from reference TRBV11-3 and TRBJ2-5, the complete variable domain reads EAGVVQSPRYKIIEKKQPVAFWCNPISGHNTLYWYLQNLGQGPELLIRYENEEAVDDSQLPKDRFSAERLKGVDSTLKIQPAELGDSAVYLCASSEGRAETRYFGPGTRLLVL.

Concerning this clonotype: A single base separates this from a much larger clone, so it may be a read error. The genes are TRBV6-2 or TRBV6-3 and TRBJ1-1; D remains unclear. Trimming took off 6 bases at V and 9 bases at J, with 17 bases between the two ends. Germline V lookup: CDR1 MNHEY, CDR2 SVGEGT. There are 13 residues in the CDR3. The CDR3 reads CASSHKDRLQAFF. CDR3 coding DNA: TGTGCCAGCAGCCATAAAGACCGGCTTCAAGCTTTCTTT.

The J gene is TRBJ2-2, the V gene TRBV14, with 10 bases matching TRBD2. Germline V gene sequence: CDR1 SGHDN, CDR2 FVKESK. The CDR3 extends over 15 amino acids. The J segment lost 6 bases and the V segment lost 4 bases, leaving 5 bases of the junction unmatched. The DNA for the CDR3 is TGTGCCAGCAGCCGAGCGGGAGGGCCGTCCGGGGAGCTGTTTTTT. It translates to CASSRAGGPSGELFF. Full variable domain (missing parts from reference TRBV14 and TRBJ2-2): EAGVTQFPSHSVIEKGQTVTLRCDPISGHDNLYWYRRVMGKEIKFLLHFVKESKQDESGMPNNRFLAERTGGTYSTLKVQPAELEDSGVYFCASSRAGGPSGELFFGEGSRLTVL.

The sample holds many counts of this clonotype. The chain recombines TRBV28 with TRBJ2-2; TRBD2 matches at 7 bases. The CDR3 consists of 14 residues. CDR1 MDHEN and CDR2 SYDVKM come from the germline V gene. The V and J ends lost 8 bases and 2 bases, in that order; junction bases with no gene match: 5. CDR3 protein: CASGGTINTGELFF. The CDR3 DNA sequence: TGTGCCAGCGGCGGGACTATCAACACCGGGGAGCTGTTTTTT.

About this clonotype itself: A much larger clone differs from this one at a single base, so this may be a read error. The CDR3 sequence is CSVQHGGETQYF. Here the CDR3 DNA reads TGCAGCGTTCAGCATGGAGGCGAGACCCAGTACTTC. The chain has TRBV29-1 and TRBJ2-5, with D possibly being TRBD2 (5 bases). The CDR3 is made up of 12 amino acids. Germline lookup yields CDR1 SQVTM and CDR2 ANQGSEA. The germline V and J ends were trimmed by 5 bases and 5 bases, with 12 bases remaining between them.

This clonotype was detected a few times. This chain joins TRBV28 and TRBJ1-2, with 10 positions matching TRBD1. The CDR3 covers 15 residues. Germline V gene data show CDR1 as MDHEN and CDR2 as SYDVKM. V trimming: 3 bases; J trimming: 4 bases; junction bases outside the gene matches: 5. DNA for the CDR3: TGTGCCAGCAGTTTTGGCGGGACAGGGGCCTATGGCTACACCTTC. It is translated as CASSFGGTGAYGYTF.

This clonotype was counted at least ten times. This chain connects TRBV12-3 or TRBV12-4 to TRBJ2-5; D tentatively fits TRBD1 or TRBD2 (6 bases each). The length of the CDR3 is 13 residues. Between the trimmed V and J ends, which lost 3 bases and 5 bases, there was a span of 10 bases. The chain's CDR3 is CASSFGGSETQYF. The CDR3 bases are TGTGCCAGCAGTTTCGGGGGCTCGGAGACCCAGTACTTC.

Points on this clonotype: Mismatch with germline at one junction end may stem from a read error. The chain combines TRBV11-3 with TRBJ2-3, with D perhaps matching TRBD2 (6 bases). Germline assignment: CDR1 SGHNT and CDR2 YENEEA. This CDR3 spans 17 amino acids. The CDR3 region has the DNA TGTGCCAGCAGCTACGGAGGGTGGGGGTCATTGAGAGGTACGCCGTATTTT. The encoded protein is CASSYGGWGSLRGTPYF. The variable domain in full, completed from reference TRBV11-3 and TRBJ2-3, reads EAGVVQSPRYKIIEKKQPVAFWCNPISGHNTLYWYLQNLGQGPELLIRYENEEAVDDSQLPKDRFSAERLKGVDSTLKIQPAELGDSAVYLCASSYGGWGSLRGTPYFGPGTRLTVL.

The rearrangement uses TRBV11-3 and TRBJ1-1; 9 bases match TRBD1. Trimming cost V 5 bases and J 5 bases; bases outside gene matches: 12. Germline V gives CDR1 SGHNT, CDR2 YENEEA. The CDR3 loop spans 16 amino acids. CDR3 loop: CASSAFHTGGRTEAFF. For the CDR3, the DNA is TGTGCCAGCAGCGCATTTCATACAGGGGGCAGGACTGAAGCTTTCTTT.

As regards this clonotype: The junction and the germline gene differ at one end; a read error may be behind it. In DNA form, the CDR3 reads TGTGCCAGCAGTTTTCTAGCGGGACACAATGAGCTGTTCTTC. The encoded protein is CASSFLAGHNELFF. The V and J genes are TRBV12-3 or TRBV12-4 and TRBJ2-1, with 9 nucleotides matching TRBD2. CDR3 size: 14 residues.

Notes on this clonotype: This could be a read error, since a much larger clone is one nucleotide away. The V call is TRBV6-5, the J call TRBJ1-5; D is unclear. Germline CDR1 reads MNHEY; CDR2 reads SVGAGI. This CDR3 is built from 14 residues. CDR3 sequence: CASSSRGGNQPHHF. The CDR3 DNA reads as TGTGCCAGCAGTTCCCGGGGAGGCAATCAGCCCCATCATTTT.

This clonotype was found once. At one end the junction does not follow the germline gene, possibly because of a read error. The rearrangement uses TRBV11-2 and TRBJ1-4; TRBD1 is a possible D gene (6 bases). CDR3 length: 15 amino acids. Germline V CDR1 and CDR2: SGHAT, FQNNGV. CDR3 coding DNA: TGTGCCATCAGCTCGCAGGGGTCAACTAATGAAAAACTGCTTTTT. This translates into CAISSQGSTNEKLLF.

As for this clonotype: At one end, the junction sequence differs from germline, possibly due to a read error. The V gene is TRBV12-3 or TRBV12-4, the J gene TRBJ1-4, with TRBD1 matching over 7 bases. The CDR3 sequence is 16 residues long. CDR3 nucleotide sequence: TGTGCCAGCAGTTTAAGGCGGGGACAGACTATTGAAAGACTGTTTTTT. Encoded protein: CASSLRRGQTIERLFF.

About this clonotype: With a much larger clone just one base away, this may be a read error. The V gene is TRBV5-6, the J gene TRBJ1-1, with a tentative D call TRBD1 (6 bases). Per germline, CDR1 SGHDT and CDR2 YYEEEE. V was trimmed by 5 bases and J by 1 base, leaving 15 bases between them. This CDR3 comprises 15 residues. DNA for the CDR3: TGTGCCAGCAGTTACCTGGGGGCCAGGAACACTGAAGCTTTCTTT. As protein: CASSYLGARNTEAFF.

Comments on this clonotype: One junction end does not reproduce the germline sequence, and a read error may be involved. V usage is TRBV6-5 and J usage is TRBJ1-4; 7 bases align to TRBD1. This CDR3 spans 14 amino acids. Germline V CDR1 and CDR2: MNHEY, SVGAGI. The CDR3 is CASSYRGGRENLFF. The CDR3 DNA is TGCGCCAGCAGTTACAGGGGCGGGCGTGAAAATCTGTTTTTT.

This CDR3 is CANCYSNPSRYEQYF. In DNA, the CDR3 is TGTGCCAACTGTTACTCGAATCCTAGCAGGTACGAGCAGTACTTC. This chain links TRBV6-5 with TRBJ2-7; weak D call: TRBD2 (5 bases). The germline V gene encodes CDR1 MNHEY and CDR2 SVGAGI. The CDR3 covers 15 residues. Trimming left V 10 bases short and J 4 bases short, with 23 bases between.

About this clonotype itself: At one end the junction does not follow the germline gene, possibly because of a read error. The chain joins TRBV11-2 to TRBJ2-1, with TRBD2 matching 8 bases. CDR3 length: 15 residues. Germline CDR1 SGHAT, CDR2 FQNNGV. CDR3 sequence (DNA): TGTGCCAGCAGCTTTAGCGGGAAATTTGTTAATGAGCAACTCTTC. Translation: CASSFSGKFVNEQLF.

The chain couples TRBV6-5 to TRBJ2-1; TRBD2 might be the D (6 bases). Germline CDR1 reads MNHEY; CDR2 reads SVGAGI. The CDR3 contains 16 residues. Trimming took off 3 bases at V and 7 bases at J, with 19 bases between the two ends. The CDR3 sequence: CASSYSCSGRRNEQFF. The DNA of the CDR3 is TGTGCCAGCAGTTATTCGTGTAGTGGGAGGCGGAATGAGCAGTTCTTC.

To note about this clonotype: The conserved phenylalanine or tryptophan is not found at the CDR3 terminus, so this likely reflects a read error. The V gene is TRBV11-2, the J gene TRBJ2-1, with D uncertain. CDR1 and CDR2 (germline): SGHAT, FQNNGV. The CDR3 is 16 amino acids. The V end lost 2 bases, the J end lost 3 bases, and 14 bases lay between the germline ends. CDR3 in DNA: TGTGCCAGCAGCTTAAGGAGAACTATCAACTACAATGAGCAGTTCTGC. It translates to CASSLRRTINYNEQFC.

This clonotype was seen ten or more times. V gene TRBV28 combines with J gene TRBJ2-7, with a possible D match to TRBD2 (5 bases). V shed 3 bases and J shed 0 bases, with 18 bases lying between them. The CDR3 runs 17 residues. Germline assignment: CDR1 MDHEN and CDR2 SYDVKM. CDR3 sequence: CASSFFRLAEDSYEQYF. The CDR3 bases are TGTGCCAGCAGTTTCTTCCGGCTAGCCGAAGACTCCTACGAGCAGTACTTC.

V gene TRBV11-2 combines with J gene TRBJ2-1, with D unresolved. The CDR3 is 14 amino acids. Germline V gene sequence: CDR1 SGHAT, CDR2 FQNNGV. The CDR3 loop is CSSSFGCSSNEQFF. Written as DNA, the CDR3 is TGTAGCAGCAGCTTTGGGTGTAGCTCCAATGAGCAGTTCTTC.

Concerning this clonotype itself: A much larger clonotype is one base distant, so this may be a read error. The J gene is TRBJ1-1, the V gene TRBV29-1, with D perhaps matching TRBD1 (5 bases). The CDR3 covers 12 residues. Germline CDR1 SQVTM, CDR2 ANQGSEA. CDR3 nucleotide sequence: TGCAGCGTCTCTCAGGGCAGGGCTGAAGCTTCCTTT. The encoded protein is CSVSQGRAEASF.

Notes on this clonotype: Lacking the conserved final phenylalanine or tryptophan, this CDR3 likely reflects a read error. This chain joins TRBV10-3 and TRBJ2-1; D possibly uses TRBD1 or TRBD2 (6 bases each). Germline CDR1 ENHRY, CDR2 SYGVKD. The CDR3 spans 17 residues. The ends were cut back, 0 bases at V and 5 bases at J, with 17 bases in the middle. CDR3 sequence: CAISESVEGDSHNEQFS. The CDR3 DNA follows: TGTGCCATCAGTGAGTCGGTCGAGGGGGACTCTCACAATGAGCAGTTCTCC.

The chain employs TRBV6-5 and TRBJ2-3, with a possible D match to TRBD2 (6 bases). Per the germline V gene, CDR1 is MNHEY and CDR2 is SVGAGI. The CDR3 spans 15 residues. With 8 bases removed from V and 3 bases from J, the gap between germline ends came to 18 bases. This CDR3 reads CASAKDVGRTDTQYF. The CDR3 nucleotides are TGTGCCAGCGCCAAGGACGTGGGGAGGACAGATACGCAGTATTTT.

To note about this clonotype: An end of the junction does not agree with germline; a read error may underlie this. The J gene is TRBJ2-7, the V gene TRBV11-2, with TRBD2 identical over 13 bases. CDR3 size: 15 residues. Germline values: CDR1 SGHAT, CDR2 FQNNGV. CDR3 sequence (DNA): TGTACCAGCATGGGGGGACTAGCGGGATTCAACGAGCGGTACTTC. Translation gives CTSMGGLAGFNERYF.

The rearrangement uses TRBV5-1 and TRBJ2-3, with 7 nucleotides matching TRBD2. Germline CDR1 reads SGHRS; CDR2 reads YFSETQ. The CDR3 is 16 amino acids. V lost 4 bases to trimming and J lost 3 bases; unmatched junction nucleotides: 11. The CDR3 region is CASSNRGRASTDTQYF. CDR3 coding DNA: TGCGCCAGCAGCAATAGAGGGAGGGCCAGTACAGATACGCAGTATTTT. The complete variable domain, with remaining parts taken from reference TRBV5-1 and TRBJ2-3, reads KAGVTQTPRYLIKTRGQQVTLSCSPISGHRSVSWYQQTPGQGLQFLFEYFSETQRNKGNFPGRFSGRQFSNSRSEMNVSTLELGDSALYLCASSNRGRASTDTQYFGPGTRLTVL.

Worth noting for this clonotype: An end of the junction differs from the germline gene, which may be a read error. The gene calls are TRBV28 and TRBJ2-7; tentatively, D is TRBD1 (5 bases). The CDR3 runs 13 residues. Germline V lookup: CDR1 MDHEN, CDR2 SYDVKM. CDR3 protein: CTSVGVTPYEQYF. In DNA, the CDR3 is TGTACCAGCGTAGGGGTAACACCCTACGAGCAGTACTTC.

This clonotype has just one count. A much larger clone differs by one base, so this may be a read error. The chain combines TRBV6-1 with TRBJ2-1; D is possibly TRBD2 (6 bases). This CDR3 has 16 amino acids. CDR1 and CDR2 from the germline V gene are MNHNS and SASEGT. The CDR3 nucleotides read TGTGTCAGCAGTGGGAGCGCTAGCGTCGCCCTCTATGAGCAGTTCTTC. Residues: CVSSGSASVALYEQFF.